Listed below are T cell receptor beta chains from one sample, sequenced in a study of chemoradiotherapy in HPV16-positive cancers. The method was immunoSEQ multiplex PCR; TCRdb's version includes in-frame clones alone and lacks a portion of them. The table lists about 650 clones, around 79% of them singletons, with 13% to 15% in the top ten. The specimen comprised tumor tissue, sampled from a patient who underwent chemoradiotherapy. Receptors were obtained from a human donor with HPV-associated anogenital cancer. Both conserved end residues are part of each CDR3. Fields, in order: V gene, D gene, clone size, J gene, CDR3 length, CDR3 protein, CDR3 DNA. A D gene is named only where the DNA matches it firmly. Size is omitted from some rows. Given values are once, few, many or a class for expanded clones.

>TRBV7-9|.|.|TRBJ1-1|16
CASSLVTWVWRTEAFF
TGTGCCAGCAGCTTAGTAACGTGGGTCTGGCGCACTGAAGCTTTCTTT
>TRBV6-5|.|.|TRBJ2-7|11
CASSYSGRQYF
TGTGCCAGCAGTTACTCGGGCAGGCAGTACTTC
>TRBV28|.|few|TRBJ1-3|15
CASSFEGRVGNTIYF
TGTGCCAGCAGTTTCGAGGGTCGGGTAGGAAACACCATATATTTT
>TRBV13|TRBD1|.|TRBJ1-2|17
CASSSNLWDRGNYGYTF
TGTGCCAGCAGCTCAAACCTTTGGGACAGGGGAAACTATGGCTACACCTTC
>TRBV27|TRBD1|few|TRBJ2-1|19
CASSLQLPQGALSYNEQFF
TGTGCCAGCAGTCTCCAACTTCCACAGGGGGCTCTTAGTTACAATGAGCAGTTCTTC
>TRBV4-1|TRBD1|.|TRBJ2-7|15
CASSQDRGPPYEQYF
TGCGCCAGCAGCCAAGACAGGGGGCCTCCCTACGAGCAGTACTTC
>TRBV11-2|.|.|TRBJ2-2|17
CASSLRLGRYGAGELFF
TGTGCCAGCAGCTTGAGACTGGGACGCTATGGCGCCGGGGAGCTGTTTTTT
>TRBV28|.|.|TRBJ2-7|14
CASSLPAGRYEQYF
TGTGCCAGCAGTTTACCCGCTGGGAGGTACGAGCAGTACTTC
>TRBV15|TRBD1|.|TRBJ2-7|16
CATSGTGGDQGYEQYF
TGTGCCACCTCCGGGACAGGGGGCGATCAAGGCTACGAGCAGTACTTC
>TRBV7-4|.|.|TRBJ2-5|14
CASSLTESQETQYF
TGTGCCAGCAGCTTGACAGAGAGCCAAGAGACCCAGTACTTC